A selection of T cell receptor beta chains follows, all from one sample in a study of identical twins. TCRdb used MiXCR to reprocess the 5' RACE reads, holding one entry per CDR3 protein. The sample holds about 700,000 distinct CDR3 sequences, over 8.5% seen once. These data were likewise used in another study, on yellow fever vaccine responses in identical twins.

The sequenced sample was PBMCs. Receptors were obtained from a woman aged 18-29 years in good health. CDR3s include the opening cysteine and the closing phenylalanine or tryptophan. The order of the fields is V gene, clone size, D gene, J gene, CDR3 protein, CDR3 DNA. The D gene is left open where the match is weak. The size field is filled for only some rows; it gives once, few, many or a size class.

TRBV7-2,many,NA,TRBJ2-2,CASSSESGNTGELFF,TGTGCCAGCAGCTCCGAGAGCGGGAACACCGGGGAGCTGTTTTTT
TRBV9,few,NA,TRBJ2-3,CASSPLGTSVTQYF,TGTGCCAGCAGCCCTTTAGGCACTAGTGTAACGCAGTATTTT
TRBV4-3,NA,NA,TRBJ2-7,CASSQDVYNPGEQYF,TGCGCCAGCAGCCAAGATGTCTATAACCCTGGCGAGCAGTACTTC
TRBV28,few,NA,TRBJ1-2,CASSFPPGDGYTF,TGTGCCAGCAGTTTCCCTCCAGGGGATGGCTACACCTTC
TRBV3-1,NA,NA,TRBJ2-2,CASSRIRGTGELFF,TGTGCCAGCAGCCGCATCCGGGGCACCGGGGAGCTGTTTTTT
TRBV2,few,NA,TRBJ2-3,CASSVRGHVTDTQYF,TGTGCCAGCAGTGTTAGGGGACACGTCACAGATACGCAGTATTTT
TRBV30,NA,NA,TRBJ2-3,CAWSLGDTQYF,TGTGCCTGGAGCCTAGGAGATACGCAGTATTTT
TRBV12-5,NA,NA,TRBJ2-1,CASGYTRGISYNEQFF,TGTGCTAGTGGTTACACTCGCGGGATTTCCTACAATGAGCAGTTCTTC
TRBV5-1,NA,NA,TRBJ2-1,CASSFASGNNEQFF,TGCGCCAGCAGCTTCGCCTCAGGAAACAATGAGCAGTTCTTC
TRBV27,few,TRBD1,TRBJ1-1,CASSAQGWYTEAFF,TGTGCCAGCAGTGCACAGGGGTGGTACACTGAAGCTTTCTTT
TRBV15,few,NA,TRBJ1-1,CATSGSRVAEAFF,TGTGCCACCAGCGGATCCAGGGTGGCTGAAGCTTTCTTT
TRBV7-6,NA,NA,TRBJ2-2,CASSLSSDRNTGELFF,TGTGCCAGCAGCCTATCATCGGACAGAAACACCGGGGAGCTGTTTTTT
TRBV12-3/TRBV12-4,few,TRBD1,TRBJ2-3,CASRKGQASTDTQYF,TGTGCCAGCAGAAAAGGACAGGCTAGCACAGATACGCAGTATTTT
TRBV29-1,few,TRBD2,TRBJ2-5,CSVVAGDVTQYF,TGCAGCGTTGTCGCGGGGGATGTGACCCAGTACTTC
TRBV28,few,NA,TRBJ1-1,CASSPDGKAFF,TGTGCCAGCAGTCCGGACGGGAAAGCTTTCTTT
TRBV23-1,few,NA,TRBJ2-1,CASSQSPFCSSYNEQFF,TGCGCCAGCAGTCAATCGCCCTTCTGTAGCTCCTACAATGAGCAGTTCTTC
TRBV29-1,few,TRBD1,TRBJ2-7,CSVAGTGSYEQYF,TGCAGCGTTGCCGGGACAGGCTCCTACGAGCAGTACTTC
TRBV12-3/TRBV12-4,few,NA,TRBJ1-1,CASSPSTTEANTEAFF,TGTGCCAGCAGTCCCTCCACAACGGAAGCTAACACTGAAGCTTTCTTT
TRBV3-1,few,TRBD1,TRBJ1-1,CASSHRQGWGRTEAFF,TGTGCCAGCAGCCATAGACAGGGTTGGGGGAGAACTGAAGCTTTCTTT
TRBV12-3/TRBV12-4,NA,NA,TRBJ2-1,CASRPPLEDPWNEQFF,TGTGCCAGCAGGCCCCCCCTGGAGGACCCCTGGAATGAGCAGTTCTTC
TRBV11-2,few,NA,TRBJ2-3,CASSFTGRTDTQYF,TGTGCCAGCAGCTTTACAGGGCGGACAGATACGCAGTATTTT
TRBV20-1,many,TRBD1,TRBJ2-3,CSARRDRGADTQYF,TGCAGTGCTAGAAGGGACAGGGGCGCAGATACGCAGTATTTT
TRBV4-1,NA,NA,TRBJ2-3,CASSQDHGREADTQYF,TGCGCCAGCAGCCAAGATCATGGCAGGGAGGCAGATACGCAGTATTTT
TRBV6-2/TRBV6-3,many,NA,TRBJ2-7,CASSYSSSGIGTYEQYF,TGTGCCAGCAGTTACTCGAGCTCGGGGATTGGGACCTACGAGCAGTACTTC
TRBV7-9,NA,NA,TRBJ2-6,CASSPDQTSGANVLTF,TGTGCCAGCAGCCCGGACCAAACCTCTGGGGCCAACGTCCTGACTTTC
TRBV5-5,few,TRBD2,TRBJ2-3,CASSLDGRTDTQYF,TGTGCCAGCAGCTTGGACGGGAGGACAGATACGCAGTATTTT
TRBV5-1,few,NA,TRBJ2-7,CASSFSDGRVSEQYF,TGCGCCAGCAGCTTTTCCGACGGCAGGGTCAGCGAGCAGTACTTC
TRBV3-1,many,TRBD1,TRBJ2-3,CASSQTTEDREDTQYF,TGTGCCAGCAGCCAAACGACCGAGGACAGGGAAGATACGCAGTATTTT
TRBV12-3/TRBV12-4,NA,TRBD1,TRBJ1-3,CASSGDREGNTIYF,TGTGCCAGCAGTGGGGACAGGGAGGGAAACACCATATATTTT
TRBV7-2,NA,NA,TRBJ2-2,CASSLISKTGELFF,TGTGCCAGCAGCTTAATTAGTAAGACCGGGGAGCTGTTTTTT
TRBV9,few,NA,TRBJ2-7,CASSVRSGPYEQYF,TGTGCCAGCAGCGTACGATCGGGGCCCTACGAGCAGTACTTC
TRBV12-5,few,NA,TRBJ2-1,CASGFDSSYNEQFF,TGTGCTAGTGGTTTCGACAGCTCCTACAATGAGCAGTTCTTC
TRBV5-1,NA,NA,TRBJ2-2,CASSPQAANTGELFF,TGCGCCAGCAGCCCCCAGGCGGCGAACACCGGGGAGCTGTTTTTT
TRBV3-1,NA,NA,TRBJ2-7,CASSQAWDGRSYEQYF,TGTGCCAGCAGCCAAGCCTGGGACGGCCGCTCCTACGAGCAGTACTTC
TRBV24-1,few,TRBD1,TRBJ2-7,CATSDSDRGYEQYF,TGTGCCACCAGTGATTCGGACAGGGGCTACGAGCAGTACTTC
TRBV7-2,few,TRBD2,TRBJ2-3,CASSSARGGLTDTQYF,TGTGCCAGCAGCTCGGCACGGGGGGGGCTAACAGATACGCAGTATTTT
TRBV24-1,few,NA,TRBJ2-3,CATSGPTRRTDTQYF,TGTGCCACCAGTGGCCCCACTCGACGCACAGATACGCAGTATTTT
TRBV20-1,once,NA,TRBJ2-7,CSARDLGTYEQYF,TGCAGTGCTAGAGATCTTGGAACCTACGAGCAGTACTTC
TRBV12-3/TRBV12-4,NA,NA,TRBJ1-1,CASTWGGSNTEAFF,TGTGCCAGCACCTGGGGGGGCTCGAACACTGAAGCTTTCTTT
TRBV5-1,many,TRBD1,TRBJ2-1,CASSTTGGVNEQFF,TGCGCCAGCAGCACGACAGGGGGGGTCAATGAGCAGTTCTTC
TRBV24-1,NA,TRBD1,TRBJ2-1,CATSDPKDPGQGPYNEQFF,TGTGCCACCAGTGACCCGAAAGACCCGGGACAGGGCCCCTACAATGAGCAGTTCTTC
TRBV2,NA,TRBD2,TRBJ2-1,CAFSLVIRLAGAYNEQFF,TGTGCCTTCAGTCTAGTAATCCGACTAGCGGGGGCCTACAATGAGCAGTTCTTC
TRBV20-1,few,TRBD1,TRBJ1-1,CSASRDSMNTEAFF,TGCAGTGCTAGCCGGGACAGTATGAACACTGAAGCTTTCTTT
TRBV12-3/TRBV12-4,NA,NA,TRBJ1-6,CASSFSTGNNSPLHF,TGTGCCAGCAGTTTTTCAACGGGTAACAATTCACCCCTCCACTTT
TRBV5-6,few,TRBD1,TRBJ2-7,CASSSTIRDRAYEQYF,TGTGCCAGCAGCTCAACCATCCGGGACAGGGCCTACGAGCAGTACTTC
TRBV4-2,NA,TRBD2,TRBJ2-7,CASGLGGYEQYF,TGTGCCAGCGGACTGGGGGGGTACGAGCAGTACTTC
TRBV7-3,few,NA,TRBJ2-2,CASSSPGTELPGELFF,TGTGCCAGCAGCTCCCCCGGGACCGAGTTGCCCGGGGAGCTGTTTTTT
TRBV6-2/TRBV6-3,few,TRBD2,TRBJ2-3,CASSSLGLGTQYF,TGTGCCAGCAGTTCCCTGGGACTAGGGACGCAGTATTTT